Listed below are T cell receptor beta chains from one sample, sequenced in a study of T cell responses to AZD1222 COVID-19 vaccine. The data were produced by immunoSEQ multiplex PCR, yet TCRdb's version contains in-frame clones alone and is incomplete. The repertoire holds 100,000 to 150,000 clones, approximately 86% seen once, with around 1.6% in the top ten. The sequencing here drew on peripheral blood, taken on day 0 of AZD1222 vaccination. These receptors all come from an adult in good health. Each CDR3 is given with its conserved first and last residue. The D gene is left open where the match is weak. Size values are once, few and many counts, or a class for expanded clones, and some rows have none.

cdr3_length: 14; v_call: TRBV2; j_call: TRBJ1-4; d_call: TRBD1; clone_size: few; cdr3_aa: CASIEIQGAEKLFF; cdr3_nt: TGTGCCAGCATCGAGATACAGGGGGCTGAAAAACTGTTTTTT
cdr3_length: 11; v_call: TRBV6-5; j_call: TRBJ2-7; d_call: .; clone_size: .; cdr3_aa: CASRMGDEQYF; cdr3_nt: TGTGCCAGCAGGATGGGAGACGAGCAGTACTTC
cdr3_length: 18; v_call: TRBV7-9; j_call: TRBJ1-6; d_call: .; clone_size: .; cdr3_aa: CASSWGLRTVSYNSPLHF; cdr3_nt: TGTGCCAGCAGCTGGGGACTGAGAACTGTCTCCTATAATTCACCCCTCCACTTT
cdr3_length: 13; v_call: TRBV3-1/TRBV3-2; j_call: TRBJ1-1; d_call: .; clone_size: .; cdr3_aa: CASSQDVKSEAFF; cdr3_nt: TGTGCCAGCAGCCAAGACGTTAAGTCGGAAGCTTTCTTT
cdr3_length: 12; v_call: TRBV9; j_call: TRBJ2-5; d_call: .; clone_size: .; cdr3_aa: CASSVGGETQYF; cdr3_nt: TGTGCCAGCAGCGTAGGGGGAGAGACCCAGTACTTC
cdr3_length: 16; v_call: TRBV14; j_call: TRBJ1-6; d_call: .; clone_size: .; cdr3_aa: CASSQDGAGQFSPLHF; cdr3_nt: TGTGCCAGCAGCCAAGACGGAGCAGGGCAGTTTTCACCCCTCCACTTT
cdr3_length: 14; v_call: TRBV2; j_call: TRBJ2-7; d_call: .; clone_size: .; cdr3_aa: CASSVEASSYEQYF; cdr3_nt: TGTGCCAGCAGTGTTGAGGCGAGCTCCTACGAGCAGTACTTC
cdr3_length: 15; v_call: TRBV9; j_call: TRBJ2-3; d_call: TRBD1; clone_size: .; cdr3_aa: CASSKSGTGRDTQYF; cdr3_nt: TGTGCCAGCAGCAAGTCCGGGACAGGGAGGGATACGCAGTATTTT
cdr3_length: 17; v_call: TRBV7-9; j_call: TRBJ2-7; d_call: .; clone_size: .; cdr3_aa: CASSLVAWRDSTYEQYF; cdr3_nt: TGTGCCAGCAGCTTAGTCGCCTGGAGGGACAGTACCTACGAGCAGTACTTC
cdr3_length: 13; v_call: TRBV7-9; j_call: TRBJ1-1; d_call: .; clone_size: once; cdr3_aa: CASTLGPGRGAFF; cdr3_nt: TGTGCCAGCACCCTAGGACCCGGTCGTGGGGCTTTCTTT
cdr3_length: 16; v_call: TRBV19; j_call: TRBJ2-2; d_call: .; clone_size: .; cdr3_aa: CASSTMGHQNTGELFF; cdr3_nt: TGTGCCAGTAGCACCATGGGACACCAGAACACCGGGGAGCTGTTTTTT
cdr3_length: 11; v_call: TRBV12-3/TRBV12-4; j_call: TRBJ1-3; d_call: .; clone_size: .; cdr3_aa: CASSLTDTIYF; cdr3_nt: TGTGCCAGCAGTTTAACGGACACCATATATTTT
cdr3_length: 13; v_call: TRBV5-4; j_call: TRBJ1-5; d_call: .; clone_size: .; cdr3_aa: CASSPGGNQPQHF; cdr3_nt: TGTGCCAGCAGCCCCGGGGGTAATCAGCCCCAGCATTTT